This T cell receptor beta chain was recovered during a study of cytomegalovirus exposure and HLA in healthy donors. The overall study: Findings of an earlier analysis included around 120 million unique TCR beta sequences from about 180 million T cells. Study-wide results and limits: Sequencing depth across donors, presence/absence analyses assumed, was roughly uniform. Productive status was seen about 87% or about 30% of the time for most TCR beta V segments in an earlier analysis. With DRB1 most and HLA-C fewest, TCR association rates differed between HLA loci in a later analysis.

A word on this clone: Its antigen is still unknown.

60 Vbeta and 13 Jbeta primers were used in PCR. Only in-frame clones appear in the TCRdb table, and some are missing; sequencing was by immunoSEQ multiplex PCR. This sample has 150,000 to 200,000 clones, with over 75% found just once. This TCR derives from a woman aged 45-65 years in good health and CMV-seropositive. The sample consisted of PBMCs.

In nucleotides, the CDR3 is TGTGCCAGCAGTGAAGAGTTGGGACAGGGGGCGTCGAAGGAAAAACTGTTTTTT. Protein product: CASSEELGQGASKEKLFF. The rearrangement uses TRBV2 and TRBJ1-4; TRBD1 agrees at 12 bases. This CDR3 is built from 18 residues. J was trimmed by 8 bases and V by 1 base; bases with no gene match: 11. In germline, CDR1 is SNHLY, CDR2 FYNNEI.